Listed below are T cell receptor beta chains from one sample, sequenced in a study of CD8 T cells in ankylosing spondylitis. TCRdb reprocessed the 5' RACE reads with MiXCR, giving one entry per CDR3 protein. The data hold approximately 130,000 distinct CDR3 sequences, with approximately 10% observed a single time. Input material: blood, either unsorted or a sorted T cell fraction (not recorded which). The origin of the receptors is a female donor with ankylosing spondylitis or in good health (not recorded which). Both conserved end residues are part of each CDR3. A D gene is named only where the DNA matches it firmly. Size is stated for part of the rows, as once, few or many counts, or as a class when the clone is expanded.

D,size,V,J,CDR3,DNA
-,few,TRBV20-1,TRBJ2-7,CSARSQPPAYEQYF,TGCAGTGCTAGATCACAGCCCCCAGCCTACGAGCAGTACTTC
TRBD2,few,TRBV18,TRBJ2-5,CASSPGLAGVETQYF,TGTGCCAGCTCCCCCGGACTAGCGGGCGTGGAGACCCAGTACTTC
TRBD2,many,TRBV5-1,TRBJ2-5,CASSLSGGTQETQYF,TGCGCCAGCAGCTTGAGCGGGGGGACCCAAGAGACCCAGTACTTC
-,-,TRBV30,TRBJ2-2,CAWSVLSGPTGELFF,TGTGCCTGGAGTGTACTTTCAGGTCCGACCGGGGAGCTGTTTTTT
-,-,TRBV20-1,TRBJ2-1,CSARGLANTYNEQFF,TGCAGTGCTAGAGGGCTAGCGAACACCTACAATGAGCAGTTCTTC
-,-,TRBV5-1,TRBJ2-3,CASSLVQGGGKDTQYF,TGCGCCAGCAGCTTGGTCCAGGGTGGGGGTAAAGATACGCAGTATTTT
TRBD2,many,TRBV12-3/TRBV12-4,TRBJ2-5,CASSLTGGQETQYF,TGTGCCAGCAGTTTAACGGGGGGTCAAGAGACCCAGTACTTC
-,many,TRBV5-1,TRBJ1-1,CASSLGSQSTEAFF,TGCGCCAGCAGCTTGGGCTCACAGAGCACTGAAGCTTTCTTT
-,-,TRBV5-6,TRBJ2-6,CASSGTALVSGANVLTF,TGTGCCAGCAGCGGGACGGCGCTAGTCTCTGGGGCCAACGTCCTGACTTTC
-,many,TRBV5-1,TRBJ2-1,CASSLAGTLYNEQFF,TGCGCCAGCAGCTTGGCCGGGACGCTTTACAATGAGCAGTTCTTC
-,few,TRBV7-2,TRBJ2-3,CASKQRAGTDTQYF,TGTGCCAGCAAGCAGCGGGCGGGCACAGATACGCAGTATTTT
-,-,TRBV10-1,TRBJ2-5,CASSEFRGFQETQYF,TGCGCCAGCAGTGAGTTTCGGGGGTTCCAAGAGACCCAGTACTTC
-,many,TRBV5-1,TRBJ2-2,CASSARNTGELFF,TGCGCCAGCAGCGCCCGCAACACCGGGGAGCTGTTTTTT
TRBD1,-,TRBV7-8,TRBJ2-3,CASSADRTYADTQYF,TGTGCCAGCAGCGCGGACAGGACCTACGCCGATACGCAGTATTTT
TRBD2,-,TRBV11-2,TRBJ2-1,CASSLGTSGRVLF,TGTGCCAGCAGCTTGGGGACTAGCGGGAGGGTGCTCTTC
TRBD1,many,TRBV15,TRBJ1-4,CATSRDQGATNEKLFF,TGTGCCACCAGCAGAGACCAGGGGGCAACTAATGAAAAACTGTTTTTT